This T cell receptor (beta chain) was sequenced for a study of T-cell reconstitution after alpha-beta-depleted transplantation in children. Losses at the gene ends were 5 bases for V and 1 base for J; bases not matched to a gene: 19. The CDR3 length is 20 residues. CDR1 LGHNA and CDR2 YNFKEQ come from the germline V gene. Preparation of the TCRbeta library used unique molecular identifiers. TCRdb re-derived calls from the PCR reads in MiXCR, one entry per CDR3 protein. The data contain roughly 300,000 distinct CDR3 sequences, 10% of them singletons. The clonotype comes from a human donor who donated a stem cell graft to a child with acute lymphoblastic leukemia. This chain uses TRBV4-2 with TRBJ2-2; TRBD1 matches 7 bases. This specimen was PBMCs from the stem cell graft donor, taken from the stem cell graft. CDR3 coding DNA: TGTGCCAGCAGCAAAACCGCGCCGGGACAGCTAGTTTTGAACACCGGGGAGCTGTTTTTT. Amino acids: CASSKTAPGQLVLNTGELFF.